This TCR beta chain was captured by sequencing in a study of CD8+CD57+ T cells in acquired aplastic anemia. On the study more broadly: The average for DNA from sorted CD4+ and CD8+ cells was 3.2 ug.

General observations from the study: There were some 30 CD8+ CDR3 sequences that occurred in both patients and controls.

Genomic DNA served as template for TCR beta VDJ and CDR3 profiling. TCRdb recomputed calls from the reads with MiXCR, one row per CDR3 protein. The sample holds approximately 470,000 distinct CDR3 sequences, about a third seen once. Comment on this clonotype: Its antigen is unidentified.

In patients chosen for sequencing, flow cytometry had shown CD8+CD57+ cell expansion. All participating patients were living with severe acquired aplastic anemia. The germline V gene has CDR1 ENHRY and CDR2 SYGVKD. The junction had 14 bases not matched to a gene; V was cut back by 7 bases and J by 7 bases. The CDR3 runs 17 residues. Sequenced sample: sorted CD4+, CD8+, or CD8+CD57+ T cells (not recorded which) from PBMCs. The clonotype was recovered from a human donor with aplastic anemia. V and J are TRBV10-3 and TRBJ1-6; TRBD1 aligns across 9 bases. CDR3: CAITNSLPTGGNSPLHF. The CDR3 bases are TGTGCCATCACCAACTCCCTGCCGACAGGGGGGAATTCACCCCTCCACTTT.